The entry below gives a single TCR beta chain sequence along with its context. It lacks a known antigen. No much larger clone exists at a distance of one base, and base qualities are not known. The data belong to a study of a mutant IDH1 vaccine in newly diagnosed glioma (dated by TCRdb to the early 2020s). Looking at the study overall: Vaccination began 4-6 weeks after radiotherapy alone, or alongside temozolomide cycles in the chemotherapy-containing groups. Of the approximately 30 treated patients, roughly 60% were male and approximately 38% were female, and the mean age was about 40 years. Prior to enrollment, patients had been given standard therapy consisting of radiotherapy alone, temozolomide alone, or radiochemotherapy with temozolomide, with the combination given to most patients. The week-35 safety follow-up was designated visit V12, and the week-47 end of study was designated visit V13. Peripheral blood was collected at six visits: V03 (baseline), V05, V07, V10, V12 and V13. For exploratory analyses, longitudinal TCRB deep sequencing was carried out in approximately 25 treated patients wherever samples were available. Here is what the overall study found, with its caveats: PBMC samples for TCRB deep sequencing were selected based on availability. No apparent relationship was observed between pseudoprogression and alterations in the top peripheral T cell clonotypes detected by TCRB sequencing. Vaccine-induced immune responses across multiple MHC alleles were detected in 85% to 95% of patients. According to the authors, sample limitations meant that analyses of patient blood samples could not be reproduced.

Sample time point, as interpreted from the label and publication: week 47, end of study. Every vaccine dose consisted of 300 ug of a 20-mer mutant IDH1 peptide in Montanide, administered subcutaneously together with topical imiquimod. Patients received eight vaccinations in weeks 1, 3, 5, 7, 11, 15, 19 and 23, corresponding to visits V03 through V10. The donors had newly diagnosed IDH1-mutant astrocytomas of WHO grade 3 or 4 that showed loss of nuclear ATRX. The samples were drawn from NOA16, a multicentre, single-arm, open-label phase I trial in Germany that tested a mutant IDH1 peptide vaccine in humans for the first time. Genomic DNA for TCRB sequencing was extracted from EDTA blood using the DNeasy Blood and Tissue Kit. The library was generated by the immunoSEQ multiplex PCR assay. Following the manufacturer's protocol, the hsTCRB Kit was used to amplify rearranged TCR beta chain sequences. Sequencing of TCRB libraries was carried out on an Illumina MiSeq. The study's processing was this. Demultiplexing, trimming and gene mapping were performed with the kit vendor's proprietary platform. Sourced from immuneACCESS, this table was stored by TCRdb with only in-frame sequences that have V and J called. A share of the clones is absent; for the studies checked, an unresolved V gene accounts for under half, and the remainder has no known explanation. The DNA was the basis for D and trimming; V, J and clone size are from that table. This sample is represented by about 83,000 clones; approximately 80% of them were singletons. The ten biggest clones cover more than 4.5% of the sample.

The specimen was PBMCs, collected from a glioma patient whose treatment included an IDH1 peptide vaccine. This TCR was recovered from a man aged 35-49 years with glioma.

The DNA sequence reads TGTGCCAGCAGCACGAGAGGGGGGGAGACGAGTGAGACCCAGTACTTC. Translated, it gives CASSTRGGETSETQYF. Recombination linked TRBV9 to TRBJ2-5; D gene: possibly TRBD2, on 7 matching bases. There are 16 amino acids in the CDR3, from cysteine to phenylalanine inclusive. Only the CDR3 part of the read is kept: 48 bases, read in frame from the first base. Sequences SGDLS (CDR1) and YYNGEE (CDR2) are obtained from the germline V gene. Trimming costs V 4 bases and J 5 bases, and their ends lie 21 bases apart.